These T cell receptor beta chains were read from a single sample in a study of blood T cell repertoires in COVID-19. Sequencing used immunoSEQ multiplex PCR; TCRdb keeps in-frame clones, though not all of them. The sample yields approximately 230,000 clones, 85% to 90% seen once. Source material: PBMCs or T cells enriched from blood (not recorded which). These receptors all come from a man aged 18 to 29 who had recovered from COVID-19. Each CDR3 is given with its conserved first and last residue. Each record gives: CDR3 DNA, CDR3 protein, V gene, D gene, clone size, J gene. D genes are given only for firm matches. A clone size is listed for some rows: how often the clone was seen (once, few, many), or a class if it is expanded.

cdr3_nt: TGTGCCAGCAGACCTAACAGGGGGGGAGAGGGCTACACCTTC
cdr3_aa: CASRPNRGGEGYTF
v_call: TRBV7-9
d_call: TRBD1
clone_size: few
j_call: TRBJ1-2

cdr3_nt: TGTGCCAGCAGTTTTCAGGGCTTCTATGGCTACACCTTC
cdr3_aa: CASSFQGFYGYTF
v_call: TRBV28
d_call: -
clone_size: -
j_call: TRBJ1-2

cdr3_nt: TGTGCCAGCTCAATAGCGGGACCATGGGGAGATACGCAGTATTTT
cdr3_aa: CASSIAGPWGDTQYF
v_call: TRBV18
d_call: TRBD2
clone_size: -
j_call: TRBJ2-3

cdr3_nt: TGTGCCAGTAGTATATATAGCGGGAGGAGCTACAATGAGCAGTTCTTC
cdr3_aa: CASSIYSGRSYNEQFF
v_call: TRBV19
d_call: TRBD2
clone_size: -
j_call: TRBJ2-1

cdr3_nt: TGTGCCAGCAGCCCCGGGACTGGTATCTCCTACGAGCAGTACTTC
cdr3_aa: CASSPGTGISYEQYF
v_call: TRBV13
d_call: -
clone_size: -
j_call: TRBJ2-7

cdr3_nt: TGTGCCAGCAGTAGGGCAGGGGGAGAGACCCAGTACTTC
cdr3_aa: CASSRAGGETQYF
v_call: TRBV27
d_call: TRBD1
clone_size: -
j_call: TRBJ2-5

cdr3_nt: TGCGCCAGCAGCTTGGCGGGACTAGCGGGAGGGTCGGAGACCCAGTACTTC
cdr3_aa: CASSLAGLAGGSETQYF
v_call: TRBV5-1
d_call: TRBD2
clone_size: -
j_call: TRBJ2-5

cdr3_nt: TGTGCCTGGACCTCCAACCCTAGTTCACCCCTCCACTTT
cdr3_aa: CAWTSNPSSPLHF
v_call: TRBV30
d_call: -
clone_size: -
j_call: TRBJ1-6

cdr3_nt: TGTGCCAGCAGTGCAGCGGGGGGGAACACAGATACGCAGTATTTT
cdr3_aa: CASSAAGGNTDTQYF
v_call: TRBV6-4
d_call: TRBD2
clone_size: -
j_call: TRBJ2-3

cdr3_nt: TGTGCCAGCAGCCCCGGACAGGTGAGCTCCTACGAGCAGTACTTC
cdr3_aa: CASSPGQVSSYEQYF
v_call: TRBV5-6
d_call: TRBD1
clone_size: -
j_call: TRBJ2-7

cdr3_nt: TGTGCCAGCAGCCAGGGACAGAACTATGGCTACACCTTC
cdr3_aa: CASSQGQNYGYTF
v_call: TRBV5-4
d_call: TRBD1
clone_size: -
j_call: TRBJ1-2

cdr3_nt: TGTGCCTGGAGTCTCTTGGGACTAGCGGGGATTGAGAGCTCCTACAATGAGCAGTTCTTC
cdr3_aa: CAWSLLGLAGIESSYNEQFF
v_call: TRBV30
d_call: TRBD2
clone_size: -
j_call: TRBJ2-1

cdr3_nt: TGTGCCATCAGTGGGAGATCTAGCGGGACCACAGCCGGGGAGCTGTTTTTT
cdr3_aa: CAISGRSSGTTAGELFF
v_call: TRBV10-3
d_call: TRBD2
clone_size: -
j_call: TRBJ2-2

cdr3_nt: TGTGCCAGCAGTGATTCCGGGGGAGTTAATGAAAAACTGTTTTTT
cdr3_aa: CASSDSGGVNEKLFF
v_call: TRBV6-1
d_call: -
clone_size: once
j_call: TRBJ1-4

cdr3_nt: TGTGCCAGCAGCCAAGGTTCACTAGCGGGGTCCTACGAGCAGTACTTC
cdr3_aa: CASSQGSLAGSYEQYF
v_call: TRBV3-1/TRBV3-2
d_call: TRBD2
clone_size: -
j_call: TRBJ2-7

cdr3_nt: TGTGCCAGCAGCAGTACAGGGAATCAGCCCCAGCATTTT
cdr3_aa: CASSSTGNQPQHF
v_call: TRBV7-8
d_call: -
clone_size: -
j_call: TRBJ1-5

cdr3_nt: TGTGCCAGCAGCGTTGGGACTAGCGATAGCACAGATACGCAGTATTTT
cdr3_aa: CASSVGTSDSTDTQYF
v_call: TRBV9
d_call: TRBD2
clone_size: -
j_call: TRBJ2-3

cdr3_nt: TGTGCCAGCCGACAGGGAATTTACACAGATACGCAGTATTTT
cdr3_aa: CASRQGIYTDTQYF
v_call: TRBV27
d_call: TRBD1
clone_size: -
j_call: TRBJ2-3

cdr3_nt: TGCGCCAGCTGCCCGGACAGTCCAAATGAAAAACTGTTTTTT
cdr3_aa: CASCPDSPNEKLFF
v_call: TRBV5-1
d_call: -
clone_size: -
j_call: TRBJ1-4

cdr3_nt: TGTGCCACCAGTGATTTGATTCGGTCCTACCCCTACAATGAGCAGTTCTTC
cdr3_aa: CATSDLIRSYPYNEQFF
v_call: TRBV24-1
d_call: -
clone_size: -
j_call: TRBJ2-1

cdr3_nt: TGTGCCAGCAGTGAAAACAGGGTTGTATACAATGAGCAGTTCTTC
cdr3_aa: CASSENRVVYNEQFF
v_call: TRBV6-1
d_call: -
clone_size: -
j_call: TRBJ2-1

cdr3_nt: TGTGCCAGCAGCCAACTTAAACTAGCGCCAACGGCGTACAATGAGCAGTTCTTC
cdr3_aa: CASSQLKLAPTAYNEQFF
v_call: TRBV4-2
d_call: TRBD2
clone_size: once
j_call: TRBJ2-1

cdr3_nt: TGCAGCGTTGGGAGGACTGAAGCTTTCTTT
cdr3_aa: CSVGRTEAFF
v_call: TRBV29-1
d_call: -
clone_size: -
j_call: TRBJ1-1

cdr3_nt: TGTGCCAGTTGCGAATATCGCCTTCCCCACAATGAGCAGTTCTTC
cdr3_aa: CASCEYRLPHNEQFF
v_call: TRBV28
d_call: -
clone_size: -
j_call: TRBJ2-1

cdr3_nt: TGCGCCAGCAGCTTGGTGGGAGCAGGGGCCGGAAACACCATATATTTT
cdr3_aa: CASSLVGAGAGNTIYF
v_call: TRBV5-1
d_call: -
clone_size: -
j_call: TRBJ1-3

cdr3_nt: TGCGCCAGCAGCTTACAGGTAGATGGGGACGAGCAGTACTTC
cdr3_aa: CASSLQVDGDEQYF
v_call: TRBV5-1
d_call: -
clone_size: -
j_call: TRBJ2-7

cdr3_nt: TGTGCCAGCAGCCGAAGGACAGGGGCCAAAAACATTCAGTACTTC
cdr3_aa: CASSRRTGAKNIQYF
v_call: TRBV28
d_call: TRBD1
clone_size: few
j_call: TRBJ2-4

cdr3_nt: TGTGCCAGCAGCCCGGGCCCCGGGAGAACTGGAAACACCATATATTTT
cdr3_aa: CASSPGPGRTGNTIYF
v_call: TRBV7-9
d_call: -
clone_size: few
j_call: TRBJ1-3

cdr3_nt: TGTGCCAGCAGCTTGAGACAGGGGGATGGCTACACCTTC
cdr3_aa: CASSLRQGDGYTF
v_call: TRBV5-6
d_call: TRBD1
clone_size: -
j_call: TRBJ1-2

cdr3_nt: TGTGCCAGCAGCCAACACGGCTCTAGGAGCTCCTACAATGAGCAGTTCTTC
cdr3_aa: CASSQHGSRSSYNEQFF
v_call: TRBV3-1/TRBV3-2
d_call: -
clone_size: -
j_call: TRBJ2-1

cdr3_nt: TGTGCCAGCAGTTCAGGGTCGTACGGGGGCATTCAGTACTTC
cdr3_aa: CASSSGSYGGIQYF
v_call: TRBV25-1
d_call: -
clone_size: few
j_call: TRBJ2-4

cdr3_nt: TGTGCCAGCTCACCAGGGCAGGCCCCTGGAAACACCATATATTTT
cdr3_aa: CASSPGQAPGNTIYF
v_call: TRBV18
d_call: -
clone_size: -
j_call: TRBJ1-3

cdr3_nt: TGTGCCAGCAGCCCCACAGGGGGTGGATATGGCTACACCTTC
cdr3_aa: CASSPTGGGYGYTF
v_call: TRBV7-8
d_call: TRBD1
clone_size: -
j_call: TRBJ1-2

cdr3_nt: TGTGCCAGCAGCTTAGAACCCGGGTCCAATCAGCCCCAGCATTTT
cdr3_aa: CASSLEPGSNQPQHF
v_call: TRBV7-2
d_call: -
clone_size: -
j_call: TRBJ1-5

cdr3_nt: TGTGCCAGCAGCTTAGTCGGGACAGGGGTTGATACGCAGTATTTT
cdr3_aa: CASSLVGTGVDTQYF
v_call: TRBV7-2
d_call: TRBD1
clone_size: -
j_call: TRBJ2-3

cdr3_nt: TGTGCCAGCAGTGAAGAAGTAGGGGGATCAGATACGCAGTATTTT
cdr3_aa: CASSEEVGGSDTQYF
v_call: TRBV6-1
d_call: -
clone_size: -
j_call: TRBJ2-3

cdr3_nt: TGTGCCAGCAGCTCCGCCGGGACTAGAGGGGAGACCCAGTACTTC
cdr3_aa: CASSSAGTRGETQYF
v_call: TRBV11-2
d_call: TRBD2
clone_size: -
j_call: TRBJ2-5

cdr3_nt: TGCGCCAGCAGCCACACAGAGTATAGCAATCAGCCCCAGCATTTT
cdr3_aa: CASSHTEYSNQPQHF
v_call: TRBV4-1
d_call: -
clone_size: -
j_call: TRBJ1-5

cdr3_nt: TGTGCCAGCAGTTACCAGGGGGCTGTTAGTTCACCCCTCCACTTT
cdr3_aa: CASSYQGAVSSPLHF
v_call: TRBV6-5
d_call: TRBD1
clone_size: -
j_call: TRBJ1-6